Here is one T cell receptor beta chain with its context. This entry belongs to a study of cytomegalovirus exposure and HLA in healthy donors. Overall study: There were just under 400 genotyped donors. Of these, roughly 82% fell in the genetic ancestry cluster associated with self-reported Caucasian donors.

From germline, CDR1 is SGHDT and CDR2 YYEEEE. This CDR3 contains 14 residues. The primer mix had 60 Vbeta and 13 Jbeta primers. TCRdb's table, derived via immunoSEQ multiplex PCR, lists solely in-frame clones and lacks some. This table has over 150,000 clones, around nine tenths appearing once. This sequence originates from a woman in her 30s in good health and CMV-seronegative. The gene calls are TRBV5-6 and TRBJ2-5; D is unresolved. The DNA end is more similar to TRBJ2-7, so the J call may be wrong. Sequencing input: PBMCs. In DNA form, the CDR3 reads TGTGCCAGCAGCTTGCGCGGCCACGTCTACGAGCAGTACTTC. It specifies CASSLRGHVYEQYF.